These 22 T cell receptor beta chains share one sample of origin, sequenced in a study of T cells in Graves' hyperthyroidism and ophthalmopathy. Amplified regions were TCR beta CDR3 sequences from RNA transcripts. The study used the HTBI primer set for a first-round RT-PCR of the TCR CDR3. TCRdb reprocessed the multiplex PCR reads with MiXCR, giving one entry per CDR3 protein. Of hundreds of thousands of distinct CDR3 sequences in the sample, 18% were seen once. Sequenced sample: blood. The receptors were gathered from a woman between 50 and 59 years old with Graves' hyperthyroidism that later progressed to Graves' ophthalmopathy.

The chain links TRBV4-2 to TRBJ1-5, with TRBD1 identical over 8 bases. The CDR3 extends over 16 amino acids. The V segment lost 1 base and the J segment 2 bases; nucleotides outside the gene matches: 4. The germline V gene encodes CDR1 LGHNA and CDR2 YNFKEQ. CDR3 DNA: TGTGCCAGCAGCCAAGCTGACAGGGGCCGCAATCAGCCCCAGCATTTT. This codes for CASSQADRGRNQPQHF.

The CDR3 nucleotides are TGTGCCGTCAGGACAGAAGAGACCCAGTACTTC. Amino acids: CAVRTEETQYF. This chain links TRBV7-9 with TRBJ2-5; a weak D match, TRBD1 (6 bases). The germline V gene has CDR1 SEHNR and CDR2 FQNEAQ (reference sequence). This CDR3 is built from 11 residues. V lost 11 bases to trimming and J lost 3 bases, with 10 bases between them.

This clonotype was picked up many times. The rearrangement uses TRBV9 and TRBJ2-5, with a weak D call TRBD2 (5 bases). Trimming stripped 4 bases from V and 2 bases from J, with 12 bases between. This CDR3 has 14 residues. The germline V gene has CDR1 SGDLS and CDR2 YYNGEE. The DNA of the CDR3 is TGTGCCAGCAGCCCGTGGGCGGGTCAAGAGACCCAGTACTTC. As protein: CASSPWAGQETQYF.

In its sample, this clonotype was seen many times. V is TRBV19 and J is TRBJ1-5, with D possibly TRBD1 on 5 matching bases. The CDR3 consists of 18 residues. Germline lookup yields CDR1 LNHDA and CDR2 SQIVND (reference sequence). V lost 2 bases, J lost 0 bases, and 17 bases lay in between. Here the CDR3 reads CASSIRVMSGHSNQPQHF. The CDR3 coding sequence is TGTGCCAGTAGTATACGGGTCATGTCGGGGCATAGCAATCAGCCCCAGCATTTT. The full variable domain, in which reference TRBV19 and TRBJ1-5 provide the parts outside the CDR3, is DGGITQSPKYLFRKEGQNVTLSCEQNLNHDAMYWYRQDPGQGLRLIYYSQIVNDFQKGDIAEGYSVSREKKESFPLTVTSAQKNPTAFYLCASSIRVMSGHSNQPQHFGDGTRLSIL.

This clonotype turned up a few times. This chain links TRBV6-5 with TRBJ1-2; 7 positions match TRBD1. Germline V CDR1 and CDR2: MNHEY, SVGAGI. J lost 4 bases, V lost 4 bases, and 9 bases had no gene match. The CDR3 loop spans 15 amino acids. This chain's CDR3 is CASSLAQGEVYGYTF. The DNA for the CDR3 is TGTGCCAGCAGTTTGGCCCAGGGGGAAGTCTATGGCTACACCTTC.

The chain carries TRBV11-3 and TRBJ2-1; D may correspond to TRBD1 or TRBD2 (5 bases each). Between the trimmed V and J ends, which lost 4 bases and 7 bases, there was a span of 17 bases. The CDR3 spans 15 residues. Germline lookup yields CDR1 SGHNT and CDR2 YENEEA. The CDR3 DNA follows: TGTGCCAGCAGCTCTGGGCGTGGGACGGGGAATGAGCAGTTCTTC. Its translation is CASSSGRGTGNEQFF.

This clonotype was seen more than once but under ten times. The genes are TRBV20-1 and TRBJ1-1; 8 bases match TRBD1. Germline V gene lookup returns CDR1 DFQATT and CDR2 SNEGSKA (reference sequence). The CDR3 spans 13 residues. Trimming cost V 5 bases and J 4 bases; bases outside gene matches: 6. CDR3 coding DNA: TGCAGTGCTTTCCCACAGGGGGGCACTGAAGCTTTCTTT. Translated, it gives CSAFPQGGTEAFF.

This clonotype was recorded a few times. CDR3 nucleotide sequence: TGCAGTGCTAGTGACGGATGGAATCAGCCCCAGCATTTT. Translating it yields CSASDGWNQPQHF. J is TRBJ1-5 and V is TRBV20-1; D gene uncertain. Trimming removed 3 bases at V and 4 bases at J, with 10 bases between. Per the germline V gene, CDR1 is DFQATT and CDR2 is SNEGSKA (reference sequence). This CDR3 contains 13 residues.

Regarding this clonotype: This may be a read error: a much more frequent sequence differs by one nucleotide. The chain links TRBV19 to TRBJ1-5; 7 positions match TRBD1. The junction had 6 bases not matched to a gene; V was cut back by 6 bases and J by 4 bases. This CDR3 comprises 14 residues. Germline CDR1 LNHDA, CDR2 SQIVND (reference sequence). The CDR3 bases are TGTGCCAGTAGGCTTACAGGGGATAATCAGCCCCAGCATTTT. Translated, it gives CASRLTGDNQPQHF. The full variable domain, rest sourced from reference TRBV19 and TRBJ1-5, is DGGITQSPKYLFRKEGQNVTLSCEQNLNHDAMYWYRQDPGQGLRLIYYSQIVNDFQKGDIAEGYSVSREKKESFPLTVTSAQKNPTAFYLCASRLTGDNQPQHFGDGTRLSIL.

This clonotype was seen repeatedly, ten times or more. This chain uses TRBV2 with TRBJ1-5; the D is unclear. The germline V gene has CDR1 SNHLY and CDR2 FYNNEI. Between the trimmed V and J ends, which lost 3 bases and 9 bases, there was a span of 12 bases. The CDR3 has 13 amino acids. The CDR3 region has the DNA TGTGCCAGCAGTGATTCGTATTCAGGGCCCCAGCATTTT. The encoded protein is CASSDSYSGPQHF.

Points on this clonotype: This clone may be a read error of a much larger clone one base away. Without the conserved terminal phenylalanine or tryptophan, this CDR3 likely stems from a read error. The CDR3 sequence: CASSLVSNRGNSPLHL. The CDR3 DNA follows: TGTGCCAGCAGTTTGGTATCCAACAGGGGTAATTCACCCCTCCACCTT. The chain uses TRBV12-3 or TRBV12-4 and TRBJ1-6; 7 positions match TRBD1. The CDR3 is 16 residues long. The V gene end was trimmed by 3 bases and the J gene end by 6 bases; junction bases not matched to a gene: 8.

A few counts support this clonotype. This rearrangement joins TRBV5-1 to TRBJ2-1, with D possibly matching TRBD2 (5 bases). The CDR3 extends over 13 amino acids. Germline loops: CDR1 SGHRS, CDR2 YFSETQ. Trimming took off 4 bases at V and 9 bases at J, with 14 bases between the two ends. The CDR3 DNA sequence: TGCGCCAGCAGCCCCCAACTAGTTCCTGAGCAGTTCTTC. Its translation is CASSPQLVPEQFF. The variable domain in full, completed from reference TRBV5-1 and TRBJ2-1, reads KAGVTQTPRYLIKTRGQQVTLSCSPISGHRSVSWYQQTPGQGLQFLFEYFSETQRNKGNFPGRFSGRQFSNSRSEMNVSTLELGDSALYLCASSPQLVPEQFFGPGTRLTVL.

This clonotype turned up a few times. CDR3 sequence (DNA): TGTGCCAGCAGTTACCCGGGCGGGAATGAAAAACTGTTTTTT. Protein product: CASSYPGGNEKLFF. The chain has TRBV6-5 and TRBJ1-4; D call uncertain. The CDR3 contains 14 residues. Germline V CDR1 and CDR2: MNHEY, SVGAGI. The V and J ends lost 2 bases and 5 bases respectively, with 9 bases between them.

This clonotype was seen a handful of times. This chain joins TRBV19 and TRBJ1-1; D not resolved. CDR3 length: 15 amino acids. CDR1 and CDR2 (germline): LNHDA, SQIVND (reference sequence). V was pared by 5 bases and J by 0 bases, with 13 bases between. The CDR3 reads CASSARQVMNTEAFF. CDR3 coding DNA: TGTGCCAGTAGTGCCCGACAAGTCATGAACACTGAAGCTTTCTTT.

The CDR3: CASSVAPRGQSNYGYTF. Here the CDR3 DNA reads TGTGCCAGCAGCGTAGCCCCCCGGGGACAGTCTAACTATGGCTACACCTTC. This chain uses TRBV9 with TRBJ1-2; TRBD1 agrees at 7 bases. Germline V gene data show CDR1 as SGDLS and CDR2 as YYNGEE. After removal of 0 bases from V and 0 bases from J, the junction contained 8 bases not matched to a gene. This CDR3 is built from 17 residues.

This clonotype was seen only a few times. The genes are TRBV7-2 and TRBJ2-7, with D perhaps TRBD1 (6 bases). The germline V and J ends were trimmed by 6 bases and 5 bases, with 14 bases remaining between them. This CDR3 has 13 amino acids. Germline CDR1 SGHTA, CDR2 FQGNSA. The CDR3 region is CASRYTGSHEQYF. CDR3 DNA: TGTGCCAGCAGATACACAGGGTCGCACGAGCAGTACTTC.

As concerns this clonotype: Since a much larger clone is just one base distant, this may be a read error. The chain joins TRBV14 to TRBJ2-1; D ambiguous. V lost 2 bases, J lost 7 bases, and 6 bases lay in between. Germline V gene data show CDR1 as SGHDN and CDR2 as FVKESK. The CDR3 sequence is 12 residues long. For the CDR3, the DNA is TGTGCCAGCAGCCAACCCAGGAATGAGCAGTTCTTC. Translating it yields CASSQPRNEQFF.

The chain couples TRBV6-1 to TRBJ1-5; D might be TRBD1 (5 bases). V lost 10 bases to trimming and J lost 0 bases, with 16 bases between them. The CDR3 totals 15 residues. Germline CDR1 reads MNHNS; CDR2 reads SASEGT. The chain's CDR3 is CAITPGVYSNQPQHF. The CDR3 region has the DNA TGTGCCATCACCCCGGGGGTTTATAGCAATCAGCCCCAGCATTTT.

This CDR3 is CASSSTQLYEQYF. DNA of the CDR3: TGTGCCAGCAGCTCAACTCAGCTCTACGAGCAGTACTTC. This chain uses TRBV14 with TRBJ2-7; D uncertain. V lost 5 bases and J lost 3, with 11 bases in between. Germline CDR1 SGHDN, CDR2 FVKESK. This CDR3 has 13 residues. The whole variable domain, remainder taken from reference TRBV14 and TRBJ2-7, is EAGVTQFPSHSVIEKGQTVTLRCDPISGHDNLYWYRRVMGKEIKFLLHFVKESKQDESGMPNNRFLAERTGGTYSTLKVQPAELEDSGVYFCASSSTQLYEQYFGPGTRLTVT.

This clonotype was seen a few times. CDR3 residues: CASSTTRGWQETQYF. The CDR3 region has the DNA TGTGCCAGCAGTACCACCCGGGGGTGGCAAGAGACCCAGTACTTC. The chain uses TRBV27 and TRBJ2-5; the D gene is possibly TRBD2 (6 bases). CDR1 is MNHEY and CDR2 is SMNVEV in the germline V gene (reference sequence). There are 15 residues in the CDR3. V was cut by 5 bases and J by 2 bases, with 15 bases left in between.

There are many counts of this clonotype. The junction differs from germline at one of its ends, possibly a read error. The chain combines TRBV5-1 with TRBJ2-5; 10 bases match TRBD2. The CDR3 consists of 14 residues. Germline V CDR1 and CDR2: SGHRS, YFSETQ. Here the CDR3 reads CASSSTSGEETQYF. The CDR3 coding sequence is TGTGCCAGCAGTTCTACTAGCGGGGAAGAGACCCAGTACTTC.

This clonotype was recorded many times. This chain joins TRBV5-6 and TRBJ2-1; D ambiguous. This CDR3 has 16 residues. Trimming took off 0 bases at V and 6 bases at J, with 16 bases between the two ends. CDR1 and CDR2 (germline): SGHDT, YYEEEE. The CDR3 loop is CASSLGGLQTGNEQFF. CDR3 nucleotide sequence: TGTGCCAGCAGCTTGGGCGGTCTTCAAACGGGCAATGAGCAGTTCTTC.